These T cell receptor beta chains were read from a single sample in a study of blood T cell repertoires in COVID-19. Profiled with immunoSEQ multiplex PCR; TCRdb holds only in-frame clones, not every one. This sample has 200,000 or so clones, with 79% found just once. The sequenced sample consisted of peripheral blood. The receptor set was obtained from a man between 60 and 70 years old with active or convalescent COVID-19. The CDR3 runs from the conserved cysteine through the conserved F or W. A D gene is named only where the DNA matches it firmly. Size is stated for part of the rows, as once, few or many counts, or as a class when the clone is expanded.

CDR3 DNA,CDR3 protein,J gene,V gene,CDR3 length,D gene,clone size
TGTGCCAGCGGGCTAGCTAACTACGAGCAGTACTTC,CASGLANYEQYF,TRBJ2-7,TRBV6-5,12,-,-
TGCAGTGCTAAGCTCTACGAGCAGTACTTC,CSAKLYEQYF,TRBJ2-7,TRBV20-1,10,-,-
TGCGCCAGCAGCCAAGATAGCTCCGGACAGGGTCGGCGCTACACCTTC,CASSQDSSGQGRRYTF,TRBJ1-2,TRBV4-1,16,TRBD1,-
TGTGCCAGCAGCCCTAACAGGGGGCGCGGCTACACCTTC,CASSPNRGRGYTF,TRBJ1-2,TRBV27,13,TRBD1,-
TGCGCCAGCGACACTAGCCCCTCCTCGTCCAGAAATGAGCAGTTCTTC,CASDTSPSSSRNEQFF,TRBJ2-1,TRBV5-1,16,-,-
TGTGCCAGCAGCCAGGGACAGAACCAAGAGACCCAGTACTTC,CASSQGQNQETQYF,TRBJ2-5,TRBV7-2,14,TRBD1,-
TGTGCCAGCAACAGGCGGCAGGGGTCTCTTGGCTACACCTTC,CASNRRQGSLGYTF,TRBJ1-2,TRBV6-5,14,-,-
TGCGCCAGCAGCTTGGGTTCAGGGGGAACCGGGGAGCTGTTTTTT,CASSLGSGGTGELFF,TRBJ2-2,TRBV5-1,15,TRBD1,-
TGTGCCAGCAGGGGTGACAGGGACACTGAAGCTTTCTTT,CASRGDRDTEAFF,TRBJ1-1,TRBV5-6,13,TRBD1,-
TGTGCCAGTAGTACGACGGACAGGGAAAAACTGTTTTTT,CASSTTDREKLFF,TRBJ1-4,TRBV19,13,TRBD1,-
TGTGCCAGCACCACCCAGGGGTACTATGGCTACACCTTC,CASTTQGYYGYTF,TRBJ1-2,TRBV2,13,-,many
TGTGCCACCCTAACCCTCTATGGCTACACCTTC,CATLTLYGYTF,TRBJ1-2,TRBV7-6,11,-,-